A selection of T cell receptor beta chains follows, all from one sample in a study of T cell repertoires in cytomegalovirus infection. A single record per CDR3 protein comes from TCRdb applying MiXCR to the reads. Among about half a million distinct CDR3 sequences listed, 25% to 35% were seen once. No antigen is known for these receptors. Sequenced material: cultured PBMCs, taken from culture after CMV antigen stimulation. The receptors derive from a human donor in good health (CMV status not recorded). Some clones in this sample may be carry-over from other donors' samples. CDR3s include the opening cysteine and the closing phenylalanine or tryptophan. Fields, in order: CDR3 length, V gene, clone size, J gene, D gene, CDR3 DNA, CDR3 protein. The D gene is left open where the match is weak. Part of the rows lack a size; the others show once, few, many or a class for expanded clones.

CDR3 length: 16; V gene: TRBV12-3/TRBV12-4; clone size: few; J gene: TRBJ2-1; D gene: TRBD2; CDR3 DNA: TGTGCCAGCAGTTCAGGGAGCGGGGCCTCTTACAATGAGCAGTTCTTC; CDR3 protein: CASSSGSGASYNEQFF
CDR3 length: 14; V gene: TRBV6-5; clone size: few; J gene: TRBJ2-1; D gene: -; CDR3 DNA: TGTGCCAGCAGTTACCAGGGACCCTACAATGAGCAGTTCTTC; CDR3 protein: CASSYQGPYNEQFF
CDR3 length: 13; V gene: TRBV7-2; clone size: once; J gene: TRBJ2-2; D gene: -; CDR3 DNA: TGTGCCAGCAGCGGGAGGTACACCGGGGAGCTGTTTTTT; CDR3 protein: CASSGRYTGELFF
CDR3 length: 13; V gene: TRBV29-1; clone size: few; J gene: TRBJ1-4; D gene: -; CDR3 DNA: TGCAGCGTTGAAGACAGAACTAATGAAAAACTGTTTTTT; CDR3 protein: CSVEDRTNEKLFF
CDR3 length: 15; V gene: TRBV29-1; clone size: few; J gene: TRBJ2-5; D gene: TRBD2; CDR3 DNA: TGCAGCGCCCAATGGACTAGCGGGAGTTTTGAGACCCAGTACTTC; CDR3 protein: CSAQWTSGSFETQYF
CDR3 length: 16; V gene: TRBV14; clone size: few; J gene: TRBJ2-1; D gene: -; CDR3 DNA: TGTGCCAGCAGCTCCTACCGGGACCACGAGGGATATGAGCAGTTCTTC; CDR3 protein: CASSSYRDHEGYEQFF
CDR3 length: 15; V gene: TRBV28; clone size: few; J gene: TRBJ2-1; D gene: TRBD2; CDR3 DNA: TGTGCCAGCAGCCCCTCGACTAGCGGGAGAGATGAGCAGTTCTTC; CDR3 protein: CASSPSTSGRDEQFF
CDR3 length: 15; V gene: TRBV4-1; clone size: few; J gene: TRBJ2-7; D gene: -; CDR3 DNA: TGCGCCAGCAGCCAAGGAGCGAGCCTATGGTACGAGCAGTACTTC; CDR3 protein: CASSQGASLWYEQYF
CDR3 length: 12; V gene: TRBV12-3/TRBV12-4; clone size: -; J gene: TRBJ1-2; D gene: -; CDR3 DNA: TGTGCCAGCAGTTGGGGGACGTATGGCTACACCTTC; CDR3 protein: CASSWGTYGYTF
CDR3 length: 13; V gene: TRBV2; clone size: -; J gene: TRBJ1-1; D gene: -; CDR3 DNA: TGTGCCAGCAGAGCGACCCCAGGGACTGAAGCTTTCTTT; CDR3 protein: CASRATPGTEAFF
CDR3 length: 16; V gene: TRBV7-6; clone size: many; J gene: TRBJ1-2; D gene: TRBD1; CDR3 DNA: TGTGCCAGCAGCTTACTGGGAGACAGGGTAAACTATGGCTACACCTTC; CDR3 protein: CASSLLGDRVNYGYTF
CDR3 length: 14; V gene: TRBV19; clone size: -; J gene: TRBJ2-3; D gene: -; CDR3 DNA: TGTGCCAGTAGGGAGGGCCTACTCACAGATACGCAGTATTTT; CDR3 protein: CASREGLLTDTQYF
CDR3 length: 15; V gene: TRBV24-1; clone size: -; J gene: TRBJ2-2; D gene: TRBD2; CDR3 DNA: TGTGCCACCAGTGATTCGACTAGCCCGACCGGGGAGCTGTTTTTT; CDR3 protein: CATSDSTSPTGELFF
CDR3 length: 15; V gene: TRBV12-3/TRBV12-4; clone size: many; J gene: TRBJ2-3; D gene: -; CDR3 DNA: TGTGCCAGCAGTTTAACCCTCAGATTTCTTTCTACGCAGTATTTT; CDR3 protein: CASSLTLRFLSTQYF
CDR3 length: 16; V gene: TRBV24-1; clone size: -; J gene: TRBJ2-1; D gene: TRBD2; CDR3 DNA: TGTGCCACCAGTGATCCCGGTAGCGGGAGAGGGTTTGAGCAGTTCTTC; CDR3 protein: CATSDPGSGRGFEQFF
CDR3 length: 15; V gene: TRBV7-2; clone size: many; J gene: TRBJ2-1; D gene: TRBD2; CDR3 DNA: TGCGCCAGCAGCCAAACTAGCGGTACCTACAATGAGCAGTTCTTC; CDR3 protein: CASSQTSGTYNEQFF
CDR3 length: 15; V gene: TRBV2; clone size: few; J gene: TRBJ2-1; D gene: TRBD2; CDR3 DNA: TGTGCCAGCAGTACTACTAGCGGGACGTACAATGAGCAGTTCTTC; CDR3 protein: CASSTTSGTYNEQFF
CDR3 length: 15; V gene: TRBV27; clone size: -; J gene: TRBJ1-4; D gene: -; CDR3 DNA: TGTGCCAGCAGTTTACACGGGTCAACTAATGAAAAACTGTTTTTT; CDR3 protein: CASSLHGSTNEKLFF
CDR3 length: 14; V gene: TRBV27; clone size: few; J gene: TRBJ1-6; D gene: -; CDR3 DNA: TGTGCCAGCAGTTTATACAGGTCCCATTCACCCCTCCACTTT; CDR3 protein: CASSLYRSHSPLHF
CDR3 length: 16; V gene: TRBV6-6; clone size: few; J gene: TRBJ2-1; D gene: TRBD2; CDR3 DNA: TGTGCCAGCAGGCGACTAGCGGGAATCGATTACAATGAGCAGTTCTTC; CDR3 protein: CASRRLAGIDYNEQFF
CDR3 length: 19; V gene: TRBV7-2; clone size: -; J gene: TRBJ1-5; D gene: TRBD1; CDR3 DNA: TGTGCCAGCAGCTTAGCCAGAGGACAGGGGGCTATGGGCAATCAGCCCCAGCATTTT; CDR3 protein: CASSLARGQGAMGNQPQHF
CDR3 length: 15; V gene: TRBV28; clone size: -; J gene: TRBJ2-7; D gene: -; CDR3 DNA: TGTGCCACCCTAAATCCAGGGGAACTTACCTACGAGCAGTACTTC; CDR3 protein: CATLNPGELTYEQYF
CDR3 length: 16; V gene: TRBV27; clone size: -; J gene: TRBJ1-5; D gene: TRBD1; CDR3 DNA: TGTGCCAGCAGTTTAACGGCAGGGGGCATCAATCAGCCCCAGCATTTT; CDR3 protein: CASSLTAGGINQPQHF
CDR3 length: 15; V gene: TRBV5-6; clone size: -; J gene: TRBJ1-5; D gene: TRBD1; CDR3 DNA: TGTGCCAGCAGCTTCCAGGGACAGCCCAATCAGCCCCAGCATTTT; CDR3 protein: CASSFQGQPNQPQHF
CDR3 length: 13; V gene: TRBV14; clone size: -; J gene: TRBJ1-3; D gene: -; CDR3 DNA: TGTGCCAGTGGAAAAGGGATTAGAAACACCATATATTTT; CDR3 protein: CASGKGIRNTIYF
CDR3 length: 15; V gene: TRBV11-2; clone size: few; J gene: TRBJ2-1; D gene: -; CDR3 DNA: TGTGCCAGCAGCTTAGGGGCGGGATTAAACAATGAGCAGTTCTTC; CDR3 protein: CASSLGAGLNNEQFF
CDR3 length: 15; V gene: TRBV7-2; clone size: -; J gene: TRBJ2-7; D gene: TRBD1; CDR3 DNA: TGTGCCAGCAGCTCCTTCCCGACAGGGCCCTACGAGCAGTACTTC; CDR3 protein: CASSSFPTGPYEQYF
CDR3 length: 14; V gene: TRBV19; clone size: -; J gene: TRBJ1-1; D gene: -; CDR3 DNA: TGTGCCAGTAGCCCCTGGGGGGCTGATACTGAAGCTTTCTTT; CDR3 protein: CASSPWGADTEAFF
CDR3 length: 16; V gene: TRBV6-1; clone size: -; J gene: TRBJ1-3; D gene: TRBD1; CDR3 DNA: TGTGCCAGCACCGACAGCAGGGGGCTAAGGTGGAACACCATATATTTT; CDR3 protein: CASTDSRGLRWNTIYF
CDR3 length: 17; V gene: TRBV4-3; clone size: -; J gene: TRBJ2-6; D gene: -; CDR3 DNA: TGCGCCAGCAGCCAAGACCCCCAGGTCCCTGGGGCCAACGTCCTGACTTTC; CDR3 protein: CASSQDPQVPGANVLTF
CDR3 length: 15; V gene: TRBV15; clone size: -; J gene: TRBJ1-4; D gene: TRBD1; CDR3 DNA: TGTGCCACCAGCAGAGTTGGGACAGGGAAAGAAAAACTGTTTTTT; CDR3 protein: CATSRVGTGKEKLFF
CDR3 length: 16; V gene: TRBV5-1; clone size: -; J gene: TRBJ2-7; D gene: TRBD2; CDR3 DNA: TGCGCCAGCAGCTTGGCGTCTCTAGCGGACTCCTACGAGCAGTACTTC; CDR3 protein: CASSLASLADSYEQYF
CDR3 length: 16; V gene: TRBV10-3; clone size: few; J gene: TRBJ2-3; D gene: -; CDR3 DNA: TGTGCCATCAGTGTCGTACAGCCGTCTAGCGATCATACGCAGTATTTT; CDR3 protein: CAISVVQPSSDHTQYF
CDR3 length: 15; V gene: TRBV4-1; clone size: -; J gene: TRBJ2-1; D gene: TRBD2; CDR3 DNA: TGCGCCAGCAGCTCGCGACTAGCGGGAGGCAATGAGCAGTTCTTC; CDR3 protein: CASSSRLAGGNEQFF
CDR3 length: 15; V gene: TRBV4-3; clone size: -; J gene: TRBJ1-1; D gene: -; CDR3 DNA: TGCGCCAGCAGCCAAGAACTACAGCTGAACACTGAAGCTTTCTTT; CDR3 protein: CASSQELQLNTEAFF
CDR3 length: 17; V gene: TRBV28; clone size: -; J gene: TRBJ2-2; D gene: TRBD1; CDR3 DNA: TGTGCCAGCAGGGCGTGGATCGGGACAGGGAACACCGGGGAGCTGTTTTTT; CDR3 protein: CASRAWIGTGNTGELFF
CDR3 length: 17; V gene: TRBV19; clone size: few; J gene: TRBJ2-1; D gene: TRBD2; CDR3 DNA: TGTGCCAGTAGTACACCGGGACTAGCGGGAGGGGCGGATGAGCAGTTCTTC; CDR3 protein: CASSTPGLAGGADEQFF
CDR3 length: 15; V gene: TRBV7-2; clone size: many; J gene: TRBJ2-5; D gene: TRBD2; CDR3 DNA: TGTGCCAGCAGCTCTAGCGGGGACGCCAGTGAGACCCAGTACTTC; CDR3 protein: CASSSSGDASETQYF
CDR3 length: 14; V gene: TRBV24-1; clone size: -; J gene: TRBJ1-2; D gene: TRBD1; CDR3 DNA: TGTGCCACCAGTGACGTTGGGACAGGGGATGGCTACACCTTC; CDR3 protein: CATSDVGTGDGYTF
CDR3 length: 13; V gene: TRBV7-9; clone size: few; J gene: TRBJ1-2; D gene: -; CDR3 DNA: TGTGCCAGCAGCTCCCTGGGCCTCTATGGCTACACCTTC; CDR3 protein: CASSSLGLYGYTF
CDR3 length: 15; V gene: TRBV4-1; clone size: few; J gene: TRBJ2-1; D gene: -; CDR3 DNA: TGCGCCAGCAGCCAATGGGAGCTGGGGAGCAATGAGCAGTTCTTC; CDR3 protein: CASSQWELGSNEQFF